This TCR beta chain was captured in a study of T cells in Graves' hyperthyroidism and ophthalmopathy. Amplification targeted TCR beta CDR3 regions from RNA transcripts. First-round RT-PCR targeting the TCR CDR3 was performed with the HTBI primer set. MiXCR was run by TCRdb on the multiplex PCR reads, yielding one entry per CDR3 protein. The sample yields a few hundred thousand distinct CDR3 sequences, less than 20% seen once. CDR3 size: 15 residues. Trimming took 0 bases from V and 6 from J, leaving 14 bases between them. Germline loops: CDR1 MNHEY, CDR2 SVGAGI. The sample comprised blood. V is TRBV6-5 and J is TRBJ1-1, with D perhaps matching TRBD1 (6 bases). The TCR originated in a woman under 30 with Graves' hyperthyroidism. CDR3 coding DNA: TGTGCCAGCAGTTACTCCAGGACAGCCGCTGCTGAAGCTTTCTTT. This gives the protein CASSYSRTAAAEAFF.